This T cell receptor beta chain was documented in a study of blood T cell repertoires in COVID-19. Study-level information: Italy, Spain and the United States were the sources of the convalescent and acute COVID-19 samples. Sources were T cells, B-cell-depleted T cells, or PBMCs; the material itself was cDNA or gDNA.

Followed over time, Seattle patients had been enrolled while infection was active. Trimming took 2 bases from V and 5 from J, leaving 12 bases between them. The CDR3 spans 14 residues. Germline-derived CDR1 and CDR2 are MGHRA and YSYEKL. Under the authors' procedure: How many nucleated cells were present was estimated from reference gene primer amplification. Produced via immunoSEQ multiplex PCR; TCRdb's table is partial and in-frame only. Clone size and V and J calls were adopted from that table, with D and trimming inferred from the DNA. The sample holds under 200,000 clones, about 85% seen once. This sequence originates from a woman aged 45-65 years with COVID-19, enrolled during active disease. The chain couples TRBV4-1 to TRBJ1-1; D not resolved. Sample: peripheral blood. The CDR3 reads CASSQSRRATEAFF. DNA for the CDR3: TGCGCCAGCAGCCAATCAAGGAGGGCGACTGAAGCTTTCTTT.